This T cell receptor beta chain was captured by sequencing in a study of blood T cells in healthy people across ages. Combining a sample-barcoded 5' primer with a J-beta primer mix, a second PCR ran for about 7 to 11 cycles. Paired-end reads containing CDR3 totaled no fewer than 2.5 million for each sample. One entry per CDR3 protein, called by TCRdb with MiXCR from the 5' RACE reads. Among some 1.5 million distinct CDR3 sequences, under 55% were seen once, and the ten largest hold about 4%. Points from the study as a whole: There was no known CMV status for donors, so expanded clonotype changes were possibly confounded. The recorded TCR beta diversity per million T cells decreased in a roughly linear manner with age.

After removal of 5 bases from V and 1 base from J, the junction contained 3 bases not matched to a gene. Germline loops: CDR1 DFQATT, CDR2 SNEGSKA (reference sequence). The CDR3 length is 13 residues. This clonotype was observed at least ten times. The antigen remains undetermined. Staff drew ten milliliters of peripheral blood from each donor. The V call is TRBV20-1, the J call TRBJ2-5, with 8 bases matching TRBD1. The sequenced sample was blood. This clonotype was obtained from a woman in her late teens or twenties in good health. CDR3 amino acids: CSAPDRGQETQYF. Here the CDR3 DNA reads TGCAGTGCTCCTGACAGGGGCCAAGAGACCCAGTACTTC.